This T cell receptor (beta chain) was retrieved from a study of T cells in Graves' hyperthyroidism and ophthalmopathy. This clonotype was counted only a few times. Amplification yielded TCR beta CDR3 regions, with RNA transcripts as the source. HTBI primers were employed in a first-round RT-PCR of the TCR CDR3. TCRdb reprocessed the multiplex PCR reads via MiXCR and lists one record per CDR3 protein. The data show under 700,000 distinct CDR3 sequences, around 45% seen once. Newly diagnosed hyperthyroidism patients aged 18 to 65 years had disease lasting under 2 months. J lost 0 bases, V lost 6 bases, and 13 bases had no gene match. Germline V gene data show CDR1 as DFQATT and CDR2 as SNEGSKA (reference sequence). The CDR3 is 17 amino acids.

This chain uses TRBV20-1 with TRBJ2-5, with TRBD1 matching over 10 bases. The sequenced sample consisted of peripheral blood or thyroid tissue (not recorded which). This TCR was sampled from a woman under 30 with Graves' hyperthyroidism. The CDR3, as DNA: TGCAGTGCAAACGGCCAACCGGGACAGGGGCACCAAGAGACCCAGTACTTC. Residues: CSANGQPGQGHQETQYF.